This TCR beta chain is from a study of identifying expanded T cells in peripheral blood. This clone was recorded only once. Germline CDR1 reads SGHRS; CDR2 reads YFSETQ. J gave up 0 bases and V 0 bases, and 3 bases lay outside the gene matches. The CDR3 extends over 16 amino acids. Clones were sequenced by immunoSEQ multiplex PCR, and TCRdb holds only the in-frame ones, with some missing. The sample has around 100,000 clones; 88% are singletons. The clonotype originates from a person between 18 and 69 years old in good health. Material: blood. The V call is TRBV5-1, the J call TRBJ1-3, with 7 bases that match TRBD1. The CDR3 protein is CASSLGTGSSGNTIYF. The CDR3 nucleotides are TGCGCCAGCAGCTTGGGGACAGGAAGCTCTGGAAACACCATATATTTT.